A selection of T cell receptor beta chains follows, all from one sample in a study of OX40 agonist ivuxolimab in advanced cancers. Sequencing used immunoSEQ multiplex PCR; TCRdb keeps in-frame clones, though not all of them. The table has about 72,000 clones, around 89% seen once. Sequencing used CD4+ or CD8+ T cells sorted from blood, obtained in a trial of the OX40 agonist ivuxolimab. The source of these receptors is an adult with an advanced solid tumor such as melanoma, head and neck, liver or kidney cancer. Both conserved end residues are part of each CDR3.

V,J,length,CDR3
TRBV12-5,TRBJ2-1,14,CASGLGLAGAEQFF
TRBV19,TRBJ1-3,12,CASRTSGNTIYF
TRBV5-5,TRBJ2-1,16,CASSQRIGSQSNEQFF
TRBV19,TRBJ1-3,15,CASSIRGSSGNTIYF
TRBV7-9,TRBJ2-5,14,CASSPAGGMETQYF
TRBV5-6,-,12,CASSLLNYEQYF
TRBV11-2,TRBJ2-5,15,CASSNYMRGGETQYF
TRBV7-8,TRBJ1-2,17,CASSLRARATSNYGYTF
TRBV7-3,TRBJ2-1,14,CASSPGQGAYEQFF
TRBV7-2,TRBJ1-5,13,CASSWRVGQPQHF
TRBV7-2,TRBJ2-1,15,CASSFLAGVSDEQFF
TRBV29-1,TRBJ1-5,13,CSALPGFNQPQHF